The present TCR beta chain was sequenced within a study of blood T cell repertoires in COVID-19. Clones were sequenced by immunoSEQ multiplex PCR, and TCRdb holds only the in-frame ones, with some missing. The top ten clones hold 1% of a sample with about 310,000 clones, around 86% of them seen once. Germline CDR1 and CDR2: SGHVS and FQNEAQ. Trimming left V 2 bases short and J 1 base short, with 14 bases between. The length of the CDR3 is 16 residues. Specimen: peripheral blood. The chain is built from TRBV7-8 and TRBJ1-1; the D is unclear. The clonotype was recovered from a man aged 45 to 65 with active or convalescent COVID-19. The CDR3 DNA reads TGTGCCAGCAGCTTAATTAGTCGGGGATCGAACACTGAAGCTTTCTTT. As protein: CASSLISRGSNTEAFF.